This T cell receptor beta chain was captured by sequencing in a study of blood T cell repertoires in COVID-19. The overall study: Material from acute and convalescent COVID-19 was sourced from the United States, Italy and Spain. Sample material is recorded as cDNA or gDNA derived from T cells, B-cell-depleted T cells, or PBMCs.

In the study's own analysis: The assay estimated nucleated cells by amplifying reference gene primers. Clones were read by immunoSEQ multiplex PCR, and TCRdb kept only the in-frame ones, dropping some. V, J and clone size were drawn from that table, and D and trimming were deduced from the DNA. The table lists around 200,000 clones, 70% to 90% of them singletons. The germline gives CDR1 KGHSH, CDR2 LQKENI. Losses at the gene ends were 4 bases for V and 4 bases for J; bases not matched to a gene: 3. The CDR3 has 14 residues. The TCR was taken from a man aged 35-49 years with active or convalescent COVID-19. V is TRBV18 and J is TRBJ1-5; 8 bases are a match to TRBD1. The sample taken for sequencing was peripheral blood. CDR3 sequence: CASSLGQVNQPQHF. The CDR3 region has the DNA TGTGCCAGCTCACTGGGACAGGTAAATCAGCCCCAGCATTTT.